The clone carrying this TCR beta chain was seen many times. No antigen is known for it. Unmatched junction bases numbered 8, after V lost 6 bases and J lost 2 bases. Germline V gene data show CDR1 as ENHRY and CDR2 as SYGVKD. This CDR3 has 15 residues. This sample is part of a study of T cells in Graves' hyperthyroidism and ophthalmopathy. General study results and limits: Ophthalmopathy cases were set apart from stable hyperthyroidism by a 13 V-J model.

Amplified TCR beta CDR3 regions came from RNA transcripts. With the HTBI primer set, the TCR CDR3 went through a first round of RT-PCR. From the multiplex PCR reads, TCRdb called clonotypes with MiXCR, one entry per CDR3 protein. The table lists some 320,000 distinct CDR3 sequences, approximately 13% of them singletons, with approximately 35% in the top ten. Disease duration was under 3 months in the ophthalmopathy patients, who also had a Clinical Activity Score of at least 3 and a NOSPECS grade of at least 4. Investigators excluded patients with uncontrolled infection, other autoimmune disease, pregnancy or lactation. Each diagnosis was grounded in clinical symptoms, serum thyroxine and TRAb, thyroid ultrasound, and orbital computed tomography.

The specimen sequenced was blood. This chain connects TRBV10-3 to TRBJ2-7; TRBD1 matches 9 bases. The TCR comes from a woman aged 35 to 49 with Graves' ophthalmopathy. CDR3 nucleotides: TGTGCCATCAGGGGACAGGGCTCGCCCACCTACGAGCAGTACTTC. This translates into CAIRGQGSPTYEQYF.